A single sample gave rise to the 10 T cell receptor beta chains below, sequenced in a study of shared clonotypes between healthy human individuals. The table came from immunoSEQ multiplex PCR; TCRdb's copy has only in-frame clones and leaves some out. The top ten hold about 0.39% of the sample, which has some 2.4 million clones, 80% to 95% seen once. Sequenced material: naive CD4+ T cells from PBMCs. Subset defined: CD45RA+ positively selected. These TCRs come from a man aged 18-30 years in good health. Some clones in this sample may be carry-over from other donors' samples.

In regard to this clone: The same CDR3 can be traced to other DNA sequences in this sample. This sequence joins TRBV2 and TRBJ2-5; unclear D gene. This CDR3 comprises 11 residues. V was clipped by 5 bases and J by 1 base, with 2 bases between them. Germline assignment: CDR1 SNHLY and CDR2 FYNNEI. CDR3 protein: CASSIQETQYF. The DNA of the CDR3 is TGTGCCAGCAGTATCCAAGAGACCCAGTACTTC.

This chain joins TRBV7-9 and TRBJ2-1; TRBD2 agrees at 11 bases. Germline-derived CDR1 and CDR2 are SEHNR and FQNEAQ (reference sequence). The CDR3 loop spans 16 amino acids. Trimming cost V 5 bases and J 6 bases; bases outside gene matches: 9. The CDR3 DNA reads as TGTGCCAGCAGCCCCATCCCCGGGACTAGCGGCAATGAGCAGTTCTTC. It is translated as CASSPIPGTSGNEQFF.

The rearrangement links TRBV27 to TRBJ2-5, with 7 positions matching TRBD1. Per germline, CDR1 MNHEY and CDR2 SMNVEV (reference sequence). J was trimmed by 4 bases and V by 6 bases; bases with no gene match: 5. The CDR3 has 13 amino acids. This CDR3 is CASRRGLAETQYF. Written as DNA, the CDR3 is TGTGCCAGCAGGAGGGGGCTAGCAGAGACCCAGTACTTC.

This chain uses TRBV7-2 with TRBJ2-7; 14 positions match TRBD2. The CDR3 length is 18 residues. CDR1 and CDR2 from the germline V gene are SGHTA and FQGNSA. Unmatched junction bases numbered 8, after V lost 2 bases and J lost 2 bases. The CDR3 is CASSLFRGLAGATYEQYF. The CDR3 DNA sequence: TGTGCCAGCAGCTTATTCAGGGGACTAGCGGGAGCAACCTACGAGCAGTACTTC.

This chain joins TRBV19 and TRBJ1-5; a weak D match, TRBD1 (5 bases). The CDR3 is made up of 15 amino acids. V lost 2 bases, J lost 3 bases, and 11 bases lay in between. Germline CDR1 is LNHDA and CDR2 is SQIVND (reference sequence). The CDR3: CASSIRGTNNQPQHF. DNA for the CDR3: TGTGCCAGTAGTATAAGGGGTACAAACAATCAGCCCCAGCATTTT.

The V gene is TRBV9, the J gene TRBJ2-3; 9 nucleotides line up with TRBD1. The CDR3 has 16 amino acids. Germline loops: CDR1 SGDLS, CDR2 YYNGEE. Losses at the gene ends were 4 bases for V and 4 bases for J; bases not matched to a gene: 10. The DNA for the CDR3 is TGTGCCAGCAGCAAAGCAGGACAGGGGTGGGCAGATACGCAGTATTTT. Translated: CASSKAGQGWADTQYF. Full variable domain (rest looked up from reference TRBV9 and TRBJ2-3): DSGVTQTPKHLITATGQRVTLRCSPRSGDLSVYWYQQSLDQGLQFLIQYYNGEERAKGNILERFSAQQFPDLHSELNLSSLELGDSALYFCASSKAGQGWADTQYFGPGTRLTVL.

The V gene is TRBV5-1, the J gene TRBJ2-7; 7 nucleotides match TRBD1. The CDR3 sequence is 13 residues long. With V trimmed by 4 bases and J by 6 bases, 7 bases remained unmatched. CDR1 and CDR2 (germline): SGHRS, YFSETQ. The DNA of the CDR3 is TGCGCCAGCAGCGGGGAATCAGGGGGCGAGCAGTACTTC. It codes for CASSGESGGEQYF.

The chain carries TRBV11-3 and TRBJ2-3; TRBD2 agrees at 10 bases. The CDR3 covers 17 residues. J gave up 3 bases and V 1 base, and 7 bases lay outside the gene matches. CDR1 and CDR2 (germline): SGHNT, YENEEA. The CDR3 DNA reads TGTGCCAGCAGCTTAGGGTCCCTAGCGGGAGTTACAGATACGCAGTATTTT. It codes for CASSLGSLAGVTDTQYF. The full variable domain, in which reference TRBV11-3 and TRBJ2-3 provide the parts outside the CDR3, is EAGVVQSPRYKIIEKKQPVAFWCNPISGHNTLYWYLQNLGQGPELLIRYENEEAVDDSQLPKDRFSAERLKGVDSTLKIQPAELGDSAVYLCASSLGSLAGVTDTQYFGPGTRLTVL.

The count of this clone is one. This sequence joins TRBV27 and TRBJ1-1; D call uncertain. The length of the CDR3 is 14 residues. Germline CDR1 and CDR2: MNHEY and SMNVEV (reference sequence). The germline V and J ends were trimmed by 3 bases and 5 bases, with 13 bases remaining between them. This CDR3 reads CASSFQMQYTEAFF. DNA of the CDR3: TGTGCCAGCAGTTTTCAGATGCAGTATACTGAAGCTTTCTTT.

The chain recombines TRBV28 with TRBJ2-1; the match to TRBD2 covers 7 bases. V lost 7 bases and J lost 15; bases outside the gene matches: 18. The CDR3 has 14 residues. Germline CDR1 and CDR2: MDHEN and SYDVKM. The CDR3 nucleotides are TGTGCCAGCACGCGGGGGTTTCGTGGGAACTCGGGGTTCTTC. Amino acids: CASTRGFRGNSGFF.